Listed here are 26 T cell receptor beta chains from one sample, sequenced in a study of blood T cells in healthy people across ages. Primed by a sample-barcoded 5' primer and a J-beta primer mix, a second PCR proceeded for 7 to 11 cycles. TCRdb redid the calling of the 5' RACE reads with MiXCR, one entry per CDR3 protein. The sample holds 1.5 million to 1.9 million distinct CDR3 sequences; roughly 43% are singletons and the top ten take 4%. The sample comprised blood. The origin of the receptors is a woman in her late teens or twenties in good health.

In its sample, this clonotype was seen a few times. This sequence joins TRBV12-3 or TRBV12-4 and TRBJ1-5; the match to TRBD1 covers 9 bases. The ends lost 6 bases at V and 5 bases at J; junction bases unmatched: 8. This CDR3 is built from 15 residues. CDR3 residues: CASRGQGSWDQPQHF. CDR3 sequence (DNA): TGTGCCAGCAGAGGACAGGGGTCATGGGATCAGCCCCAGCATTTT.

The chain couples TRBV2 to TRBJ2-3; 8 nucleotides agree with TRBD2. The CDR3 totals 14 residues. CDR1 is SNHLY and CDR2 is FYNNEI in the germline V gene. Losses at the gene ends were 8 bases for V and 1 base for J; bases not matched to a gene: 5. The CDR3 sequence is CASGPGLGTDTQYF. DNA for the CDR3: TGTGCCAGCGGTCCGGGACTAGGCACAGATACGCAGTATTTT.

A few counts support this clonotype. The V gene is TRBV20-1, the J gene TRBJ2-1; 8 bases fit TRBD2. Trimming at V came to 0 bases and at J to 2 bases, leaving 3 bases not matched to a gene. CDR3 size: 15 residues. Germline V gene data show CDR1 as DFQATT and CDR2 as SNEGSKA (reference sequence). In DNA form, the CDR3 reads TGCAGTGCTAGAGATCCGACTAGCGCCTACAATGAGCAGTTCTTC. It translates to CSARDPTSAYNEQFF.

The chain links TRBV20-1 to TRBJ1-2, with TRBD1 matching over 7 bases. With V trimmed by 6 bases and J by 4 bases, 5 bases remained unmatched. CDR3 length equals 12 residues. Germline values: CDR1 DFQATT, CDR2 SNEGSKA (reference sequence). The CDR3, as DNA: TGCAGTGCAGCGGGACAGCCCTATGGCTACACCTTC. Translation: CSAAGQPYGYTF.

The chain carries TRBV3-1 and TRBJ1-2; 8 nucleotides match TRBD1. The V and J ends lost 3 bases and 4 bases, in that order; junction bases with no gene match: 4. Per germline, CDR1 LGHDT and CDR2 YNNKEL (reference sequence). The CDR3 is 14 residues long. CDR3 coding DNA: TGTGCCAGCAGCCAGGGACAGGAACTCTATGGCTACACCTTC. Residues: CASSQGQELYGYTF.

This clonotype was detected only a few times. In nucleotides, the CDR3 is TGCGCCAGCAGCCAAAAGCAGGGTTCGGGCGACGAGCAGTACTTC. Its translation is CASSQKQGSGDEQYF. This chain links TRBV4-1 with TRBJ2-7; tentative D call: TRBD1 (5 bases). Germline V gene sequence: CDR1 MGHRA, CDR2 YSYEKL. Trimming left V 2 bases short and J 5 bases short, with 16 bases between. CDR3 size: 15 residues.

In this sample, this clonotype turned up a few times. The rearrangement links TRBV7-2 to TRBJ1-1; perhaps TRBD1 as D (6 bases). The CDR3 consists of 15 residues. Trimming took off 4 bases at V and 0 bases at J, with 12 bases between the two ends. Germline V gives CDR1 SGHTA, CDR2 FQGNSA. The CDR3 spells CASSYNRAMNTEAFF. DNA of the CDR3: TGTGCCAGCAGCTACAACAGGGCGATGAACACTGAAGCTTTCTTT.

V gene TRBV9 combines with J gene TRBJ1-1, with D tentatively TRBD1 (5 bases). V lost 0 bases and J lost 3, with 18 bases in between. The CDR3 loop spans 17 amino acids. Per germline, CDR1 SGDLS and CDR2 YYNGEE. For the CDR3, the DNA is TGTGCCAGCAGCGTAGTACGGGGCGAATTCGGGGACACTGAAGCTTTCTTT. Translation: CASSVVRGEFGDTEAFF.

Turning to this clonotype: Possible read error: a much larger clone is one base away. This CDR3 is CACSFVRTDTQYF. The CDR3 region has the DNA TGTGCCTGCAGTTTTGTCCGGACAGATACGCAGTATTTT. The chain is built from TRBV27 and TRBJ2-3; D gene unclear. The CDR3 length is 13 residues. Germline V gives CDR1 MNHEY, CDR2 SMNVEV (reference sequence).

There are a few counts of this clonotype. The chain carries TRBV29-1 and TRBJ2-7, with TRBD1 matching 9 bases. The J call is doubtful: the DNA matches TRBJ2-5 better. The V gene's germline CDR1 is SQVTM and CDR2 ANQGSEA. There are 13 residues in the CDR3. The CDR3 region is CSVYGQGRQTQYF. The CDR3 DNA sequence: TGCAGCGTTTATGGACAGGGGAGACAGACCCAGTACTTC.

To note about this clonotype: A read error may explain this, as a much larger clone is one base away. The chain couples TRBV20-1 to TRBJ2-1; TRBD2 aligns across 7 bases. The CDR3 covers 15 residues. Germline values: CDR1 DFQATT, CDR2 SNEGSKA (reference sequence). The CDR3 region is CSARRVLAVYNGQFF. The CDR3 DNA reads as TGCAGTGCTAGAAGGGTCCTAGCGGTGTACAATGGGCAGTTCTTC.

The V call is TRBV7-2, the J call TRBJ2-1, with TRBD2 matching over 8 bases. With V trimmed by 2 bases and J by 1 base, 7 bases remained unmatched. The CDR3 length is 17 residues. Germline V gene sequence: CDR1 SGHTA, CDR2 FQGNSA. CDR3 nucleotide sequence: TGTGCCAGCAGCTTAAAATGGGCGGGGGGTTCCTACAATGAGCAGTTCTTC. It yields the protein CASSLKWAGGSYNEQFF.

This chain connects TRBV20-1 to TRBJ2-3; 8 bases fit TRBD2. In germline, CDR1 is DFQATT, CDR2 SNEGSKA (reference sequence). J gave up 4 bases and V 8 bases, and 5 bases lay outside the gene matches. CDR3 length: 12 residues. The CDR3 DNA sequence: TGCAGTAAGCGGGAGAATGCAGATACGCAGTATTTT. Its translation is CSKRENADTQYF.

The rearrangement links TRBV5-1 to TRBJ1-4, with TRBD1 matching 7 bases. The CDR3 consists of 16 residues. Germline V gene lookup returns CDR1 SGHRS and CDR2 YFSETQ. V was pared by 4 bases and J by 3 bases, with 9 bases of the junction left unmatched. CDR3 loop: CASSSSNRGSNEKLFF. The CDR3 DNA is TGCGCCAGCAGCAGCTCAAACAGGGGATCTAATGAAAAACTGTTTTTT.

This chain uses TRBV30 with TRBJ1-1; no clear D. The germline gives CDR1 GTSNPN, CDR2 SVGIG (reference sequence). The V end lost 5 bases, the J end lost 2 bases, and 15 bases lay between the germline ends. The CDR3 spans 14 residues. As DNA, the CDR3 is TGTGCCTGGCAACAGTTGGGCAGTAACACTGAAGCTTTCTTT. It codes for CAWQQLGSNTEAFF.

In its sample, this clonotype was seen a few times. The CDR3 reads CSVKTGGTNYGYTF. DNA of the CDR3: TGCAGCGTAAAAACAGGGGGAACTAACTATGGCTACACCTTC. The chain carries TRBV29-1 and TRBJ1-2; TRBD1 matches 8 bases. Per the germline V gene, CDR1 is SQVTM and CDR2 is ANQGSEA. CDR3 size: 14 residues. V lost 6 bases, J lost 0 bases, and 6 bases stayed unmatched.

This clonotype came up a few times. V gene TRBV7-2 combines with J gene TRBJ2-1; TRBD1 might be the D (5 bases). Germline V gene sequence: CDR1 SGHTA, CDR2 FQGNSA. The V and J ends lost 2 bases and 1 base respectively, with 9 bases between them. This CDR3 spans 15 amino acids. This CDR3 reads CASSLQQGSYNEQFF. The CDR3 nucleotides read TGTGCCAGCAGCTTACAGCAGGGTTCCTACAATGAGCAGTTCTTC.

This chain uses TRBV6-5 with TRBJ1-5, with D possibly being TRBD1 (6 bases). V was cut by 6 bases and J by 5 bases, with 11 bases left in between. The CDR3 runs to 13 residues. Germline CDR1 and CDR2: MNHEY and SVGAGI. The CDR3 nucleotides read TGTGCCAGCAGGGACAGCGCCCATCAGCCCCAGCATTTT. Protein product: CASRDSAHQPQHF.

This clonotype has only a few counts. J is TRBJ2-7 and V is TRBV7-9; D is undetermined. Trimming took 3 bases from V and 0 from J, leaving 9 bases between them. This CDR3 has 14 amino acids. CDR1 and CDR2 (germline): SEHNR, FQNEAQ (reference sequence). For the CDR3, the DNA is TGTGCCAGCAGCTTCGCGACTGCCTCCTACGAGCAGTACTTC. This codes for CASSFATASYEQYF.

This clonotype was observed a few times. The chain has TRBV6-6 and TRBJ1-2, with D unclear. The CDR3 covers 15 residues. Trimming shortened V by 3 bases and J by 0 bases, and 11 bases separated the two germline ends. The germline V gene encodes CDR1 MNHNY and CDR2 SVGAGI (reference sequence). As DNA, the CDR3 is TGTGCCAGCAGTTATATCGGGGAAGCTAACTATGGCTACACCTTC. This encodes CASSYIGEANYGYTF.

The chain recombines TRBV5-5 with TRBJ2-1; 7 nucleotides match TRBD2. Trimming removed 4 bases from V and 7 bases from J; junction bases left unmatched: 14. Per germline, CDR1 SGHKS and CDR2 YYEKEE (reference sequence). This CDR3 spans 16 amino acids. The CDR3 region is CASSPLTSSGINEQFF. CDR3 sequence (DNA): TGTGCCAGCAGCCCCCTAACCTCTAGCGGCATAAATGAGCAGTTCTTC.

This clonotype has only a few counts. J is TRBJ2-5 and V is TRBV29-1, with D hard to call. The germline V and J ends were trimmed by 6 bases and 4 bases, with 15 bases remaining between them. Germline lookup yields CDR1 SQVTM and CDR2 ANQGSEA. The CDR3 length is 13 residues. CDR3: CSVATILVETQYF. In DNA form, the CDR3 reads TGCAGCGTAGCGACGATCCTCGTAGAGACCCAGTACTTC.

Points on this clonotype: At one boundary the junction diverges from the germline segment, which might be a read error. The chain carries TRBV4-3 and TRBJ2-1, with 13 bases aligning to TRBD2. The CDR3 extends over 16 amino acids. Germline CDR1 reads LGHNA; CDR2 reads YSLEER. The CDR3 is CASGQGGLAGTNEQFF. The DNA for the CDR3 is TGCGCCAGCGGCCAAGGGGGACTAGCGGGGACGAATGAGCAGTTCTTC.

Regarding this clonotype: Relative to the germline gene, one junction end is altered; a read error may explain this. The chain couples TRBV27 to TRBJ2-5; a weak D match, TRBD1 (5 bases). The DNA end is a closer match to TRBJ2-4, so the J assignment may be wrong. Germline loops: CDR1 MNHEY, CDR2 SMNVEV (reference sequence). The CDR3 covers 13 residues. CDR3 protein: CASSSGAKTIQYF. The CDR3 DNA reads as TGTGCCAGCAGTTCTGGGGCCAAAACCATTCAGTACTTC.

This clonotype was detected a few times. The rearrangement links TRBV4-2 to TRBJ1-5, with D maybe TRBD1 (6 bases). Trimming pared 4 bases from V and 0 bases from J, leaving 16 bases between. Germline loops: CDR1 LGHNA, CDR2 YNFKEQ. The CDR3 runs to 17 residues. CDR3: CASSRETGILSNQPQHF. The CDR3 DNA reads TGTGCCAGCAGCCGAGAGACAGGAATTCTTAGCAATCAGCCCCAGCATTTT.

CDR3 region: CASSAGPGQETQYF. The CDR3 DNA is TGTGCCAGCAGCGCCGGCCCCGGACAAGAGACCCAGTACTTC. This chain links TRBV7-2 with TRBJ2-4; D is undetermined. The J call may be in error: the DNA end matches TRBJ2-5 better. The germline CDR1 and CDR2 sequences are SGHTA and FQGNSA. The CDR3 runs to 14 residues.